Each of the 11 T cell receptor beta chains below was sequenced from the same sample in a study of shared clonotypes between healthy human individuals. Using immunoSEQ multiplex PCR, the repertoire was profiled, and TCRdb retains in-frame clones only, with some absent. In the table there are about 490,000 clones, 76% of which are singletons. Sequenced: PBMCs. Receptor source: a woman aged 40-49 years in good health. Some clones in this sample may be carry-over from other donors' samples.

There are a few counts of this clone. The chain links TRBV6-5 to TRBJ2-5, with D perhaps matching TRBD1 (5 bases). There are 15 residues in the CDR3. V lost 1 base and J lost 3, with 12 bases in between. The V gene's germline CDR1 is MNHEY and CDR2 SVGAGI. CDR3 sequence: CASSYLQGSKETQYF. The DNA for the CDR3 is TGTGCCAGCAGTTACTTGCAGGGTTCGAAAGAGACCCAGTACTTC.

This clone came up a few times. This sequence joins TRBV7-2 and TRBJ2-1; D remains unclear. The CDR3 consists of 13 residues. V dropped 1 base and J dropped 6 bases, with 7 bases sitting between them. The germline V gene encodes CDR1 SGHTA and CDR2 FQGNSA. The CDR3 DNA follows: TGTGCCAGCAGCTTAGTAAGGAGCAATGAGCAGTTCTTC. It is translated as CASSLVRSNEQFF.

As concerns this clone: A much larger clone sits a single nucleotide away, making a read error possible. Other DNA sequences in the sample encode the same CDR3. The V and J genes are TRBV9 and TRBJ2-3, with D possibly TRBD1 on 7 matching bases. The CDR3 is 16 residues long. Germline V lookup: CDR1 SGDLS, CDR2 YYNGEE. The CDR3 protein is CASSVGNRGGTDTQYF. The CDR3 nucleotides read TGTGCCAGCAGCGTCGGTAACAGGGGAGGCACGGATACGCAGTATTTT.

The V call is TRBV5-1, the J call TRBJ1-5; D not resolved. There are 17 residues in the CDR3. With 1 base removed from V and 6 bases from J, the gap between germline ends came to 20 bases. Germline loops: CDR1 SGHRS, CDR2 YFSETQ. The chain's CDR3 is CASSLPGRKGRFQPQHF. CDR3 nucleotide sequence: TGCGCCAGCAGCTTGCCCGGGAGAAAGGGTAGGTTTCAGCCCCAGCATTTT.

This clone appeared a few times. This may be a read error, as it is one base from a much larger clone. This rearrangement joins TRBV27 to TRBJ1-1; D is perhaps TRBD1 (6 bases). The CDR3 has 14 amino acids. Germline V gives CDR1 MNHEY, CDR2 SMNVEV (reference sequence). CDR3 loop: CASSSRGLNTEALF. CDR3 in DNA: TGTGCCAGCAGTAGCAGGGGCCTTAACACTGAAGCTCTCTTT.

The V and J genes are TRBV5-1 and TRBJ2-2; D gene uncertain. CDR3 length equals 14 residues. Per the germline V gene, CDR1 is SGHRS and CDR2 is YFSETQ. Between the trimmed V and J ends, which lost 3 bases and 5 bases, there was a span of 11 bases. DNA of the CDR3: TGCGCCAGCAGCTCCAACTGGGATACCGGGGAGCTGTTTTTT. As protein: CASSSNWDTGELFF.

CDR3 loop: CASEDRGHIYEQYF. The CDR3 DNA is TGCGCCAGCGAGGACAGGGGACATATCTACGAGCAGTACTTC. The chain joins TRBV10-2 to TRBJ2-7; 9 bases are shared with TRBD1. The CDR3 has 14 amino acids. Per the germline V gene, CDR1 is WSHSY and CDR2 is SAAADI. J was trimmed by 3 bases and V by 8 bases; bases with no gene match: 8.

In this sample, this clone turned up a few times. The rearrangement uses TRBV11-2 and TRBJ2-1; D gene unclear. Trimming removed 6 bases from V and 6 bases from J, with 18 bases in between. Germline V gene data show CDR1 as SGHAT and CDR2 as FQNNGV. The CDR3 contains 15 residues. The CDR3: CASRPPGSMINEQFF. Written as DNA, the CDR3 is TGTGCCAGCAGGCCCCCAGGTTCGATGATCAATGAGCAGTTCTTC.

The rearrangement uses TRBV5-6 and TRBJ2-7; 7 bases are shared with TRBD1. CDR3 size: 15 residues. Trimming took 4 bases from V and 2 from J; bases not matched to a gene: 9. The germline gives CDR1 SGHDT, CDR2 YYEEEE. In nucleotides, the CDR3 is TGTGCCAGCAGCCGACAGGGATCCCTAACCTACGAGCAGTACTTC. It translates to CASSRQGSLTYEQYF. The full variable domain, rest sourced from reference TRBV5-6 and TRBJ2-7, is DAGVTQSPTHLIKTRGQQVTLRCSPKSGHDTVSWYQQALGQGPQFIFQYYEEEERQRGNFPDRFSGHQFPNYSSELNVNALLLGDSALYLCASSRQGSLTYEQYFGPGTRLTVT.

The genes are TRBV6-4 and TRBJ2-2, with no clear D. The germline CDR1 and CDR2 sequences are MRHNA and SNTAGT. Deletions cut 7 bases from V and 0 bases from J, with 6 bases between. This CDR3 is 13 amino acids long. The CDR3 DNA reads as TGTGCCAGCAAGAGTACGAACACCGGGGAGCTGTTTTTT. Encoded protein: CASKSTNTGELFF.

J is TRBJ2-3 and V is TRBV11-2, with 11 bases that match TRBD2. Losses at the gene ends were 1 base for V and 1 base for J; bases not matched to a gene: 10. The CDR3 contains 19 residues. CDR1 SGHAT and CDR2 FQNNGV come from the germline V gene. Here the CDR3 reads CASSLALAGVRGGTDTQYF. CDR3 sequence (DNA): TGTGCCAGCAGCTTAGCACTAGCGGGAGTAAGGGGGGGCACAGATACGCAGTATTTT.